This is a list of T cell receptor beta chains from one sample in a study of long-term antiretroviral therapy in people with HIV. Sequencing used immunoSEQ multiplex PCR; TCRdb keeps in-frame clones, though not all of them. The profile shows around 19,000 clones, approximately 89% of them singletons. Sequenced material: unsorted PBMCs, taken 2.6 years after starting antiretroviral therapy. The source is a woman aged 45-65 years with HIV. The CDR3 runs from the conserved cysteine through the conserved F or W. A D gene is named only where the DNA matches it firmly. Clone size is shown for a subset of rows, as once, few, many or a class of expanded clone.

d_call	v_call	clone_size	j_call	cdr3_nt	cdr3_aa
NA	TRBV28	NA	TRBJ2-1	TGTGCCAGCGCTGGGAAGGGGGATATTAATGAGCAGTTCTTC	CASAGKGDINEQFF
NA	TRBV13	NA	TRBJ1-3	TGTGCCAGCAGCTTAGCCAAATCGAGGGGGGGGTCCTACTCTGGAAACACCATATATTTT	CASSLAKSRGGSYSGNTIYF
NA	TRBV5-1	NA	TRBJ1-2	TGCGCCAGCAGCTTGGAACAGGACATCTATGGCTACACCTTC	CASSLEQDIYGYTF
NA	TRBV7-9	NA	TRBJ1-4	TGTGCCAGCAGCTTTGGTATTAGGGGGGATGAAAAACTGTTTTTT	CASSFGIRGDEKLFF
TRBD2	TRBV7-2	NA	TRBJ2-7	TGTGCCAGCACCCGCTGGGCGGGAGGGGTGTACGAGCAGTACTTC	CASTRWAGGVYEQYF
TRBD1	TRBV27	NA	TRBJ1-1	TGTGCCAGCAGTTTAGGATCCAGGGGGCCAGCTTTCTTT	CASSLGSRGPAFF
NA	TRBV27	NA	TRBJ2-7	TGTGCCAGCAACATGGAGTACGAGCAGTACTTC	CASNMEYEQYF
TRBD2	TRBV7-2	NA	TRBJ2-3	TGTGCCAGCAGCTCTCGACTAGCGGGAGCCTCAGATACGCAGTATTTT	CASSSRLAGASDTQYF
NA	TRBV28	NA	TRBJ1-2	TGTGCCAGCAGTTTAAATCCCCTGTGGACAGCTGCCGATGGCTACACCTTC	CASSLNPLWTAADGYTF
NA	TRBV5-4	NA	TRBJ1-6	TGTGCCAGCAGCGATACAGGGTATTCACCCCTCCACTTT	CASSDTGYSPLHF
NA	TRBV6-5	NA	TRBJ1-1	TGTGCCAGCAGTTACGGGGATATGAACACTGAAGCTTTCTTT	CASSYGDMNTEAFF
NA	TRBV5-1	NA	TRBJ1-6	TGCGCCAGCAGCCTGGGCGTTGCAGGGGTGTCACCCCTCCACTTT	CASSLGVAGVSPLHF
NA	TRBV11-3	NA	TRBJ2-1	TGTGCCAGCAGCTTTGCCCAAAGTAGTGAGCAGTTCTTC	CASSFAQSSEQFF
TRBD1	TRBV28	NA	TRBJ2-5	TGTGCCAGCAGTTTATGGTCGAGAGTAACAGGGGACCAAGAGACCCAGTACTTC	CASSLWSRVTGDQETQYF
NA	TRBV11-2	NA	TRBJ2-3	TGTGCCAGCAGCCCAGGGGCGGGACTAACTTCTGCGCAGTATTTT	CASSPGAGLTSAQYF
NA	TRBV21-1	NA	TRBJ1-2	TGTGCCAGCAGCAACCAAAGGGGGGAGGGTTATGGCTACACCTTC	CASSNQRGEGYGYTF
NA	TRBV5-8	NA	TRBJ2-3	TGTGCCAGCAGCTTCCAGGGAAGGGGCACAGATACGCAGTATTTT	CASSFQGRGTDTQYF
NA	TRBV15	NA	TRBJ1-2	TGTGCCACCAGCAGCGTCAGGGCCCTCGGTTTAGCTAACTATGGCTACACCTTC	CATSSVRALGLANYGYTF
TRBD2	TRBV19	NA	TRBJ2-7	TGTGCCAGTAGTCTCTTAGCGGGAGGGCCGGTCGAGCAGTACTTC	CASSLLAGGPVEQYF
NA	TRBV30	NA	TRBJ2-3	TGTGCCTGGTCTGGAGGGGGGGATACGCAGTATTTT	CAWSGGGDTQYF
NA	TRBV10-3	NA	TRBJ2-7	TGTGCCATCAGTGAGATCGGGGAATCTCCCATCTACGAGCAGTACTTC	CAISEIGESPIYEQYF
NA	TRBV28	NA	TRBJ2-2	TGTGCCAGCGGAACAGGGCCCCCCGGGGAGCTGTTTTTT	CASGTGPPGELFF
NA	TRBV5-4	NA	TRBJ2-3	TGTGCCAGCAGCTTGGTGGCGACAGGCACAGATACGCAGTATTTT	CASSLVATGTDTQYF
NA	TRBV2	NA	TRBJ2-7	TGTGCCAGCATTTTAAGCGAAACCTACGAGCAGTACTTC	CASILSETYEQYF
TRBD1	TRBV4-1	NA	TRBJ2-7	TGCGCCAGCAGCCGAGGACAGGGGGGCTACGAGCAGTACTTC	CASSRGQGGYEQYF
NA	TRBV7-9	few	TRBJ1-3	TGTGCCAGCAGCTCCCAATCGGGAAACACCATATATTTT	CASSSQSGNTIYF
NA	TRBV27	NA	TRBJ1-4	TGTGCCAGCAGTTCCTCAGGGGACGTCTGGGAAAAACTGTTTTTT	CASSSSGDVWEKLFF
NA	TRBV6-5	NA	TRBJ1-5	TGTGCCAGCAGCCCTCAGAACCAGCCCCAGCATTTT	CASSPQNQPQHF
NA	TRBV6-1	NA	TRBJ2-3	TGTGCCAGCAGTCCGGGACACAGCACAGATACGCAGTATTTT	CASSPGHSTDTQYF
TRBD2	TRBV4-2	NA	TRBJ2-1	TGTGCCAGCAGCCAAGAACTAGCGGGAGAAAATGAGCAGTTCTTC	CASSQELAGENEQFF
NA	TRBV2	NA	TRBJ1-5	TGTGCCAGCAAGGCGGACCGAGATCAGCCCCAGCATTTT	CASKADRDQPQHF
TRBD1	TRBV6-5	NA	TRBJ1-5	TGTGCCAGCAGTTTGGGACAGCACCAGCCCCAGCATTTT	CASSLGQHQPQHF
NA	TRBV5-1	NA	TRBJ2-5	TGCGCCAGCACCACCTTAGCGGATCAAGAGACCCAGTACTTC	CASTTLADQETQYF
TRBD2	TRBV5-4	NA	TRBJ2-5	TGTGCCAGCAGCTTGGCGGGAGGGCCAGGGACCCAGTACTTC	CASSLAGGPGTQYF
NA	TRBV7-8	NA	TRBJ2-6	TGTGCCAGCAGCGTGTCAAGGTACGGGGCCAACGTCCTGACTTTC	CASSVSRYGANVLTF
NA	TRBV18	once	TRBJ2-3	TGTGCCAGCTCACCCGGGGGCGCGGGGCGCACAGATACGCAGTATTTT	CASSPGGAGRTDTQYF
NA	TRBV5-8	NA	TRBJ2-7	TGTGCCAGCAGCTTGGACGGATCCAGCTCCTACGAGCAGTACTTC	CASSLDGSSSYEQYF
NA	TRBV20-1	few	TRBJ1-2	TGCAGTGCTAGAGACCTTGGCTACACCTTC	CSARDLGYTF
NA	TRBV5-5	NA	TRBJ2-3	TGTGCCAGCAGCGAACCAACTGGCGCCGCAAGCCAAGATACGCAGTATTTT	CASSEPTGAASQDTQYF
NA	TRBV29-1	NA	TRBJ2-3	TGCAGCTCCGAAGGTCCAGCGGCTAGCACAGATACGCAGTATTTT	CSSEGPAASTDTQYF
NA	TRBV6-1	NA	TRBJ2-7	TGTGCCAGCAGCACCCCGGGACTTAACTACGAGCAGTACTTC	CASSTPGLNYEQYF
NA	TRBV7-2	NA	TRBJ1-2	TGTGCCAGCAGCTCAGGGTCTGGCTATGGCTACACCTTC	CASSSGSGYGYTF
NA	TRBV7-9	few	TRBJ1-2	TGTGCCAGCAGCTCCACCTGGGGGAAGGGGCCGAACTATGGCTACACCTTC	CASSSTWGKGPNYGYTF
TRBD2	TRBV4-2	NA	TRBJ2-2	TGTGCCAGCAGCCAAGAAAGCGGGAAATTGGATACCGGGGAGCTGTTTTTT	CASSQESGKLDTGELFF
TRBD1	TRBV28	NA	TRBJ2-6	TGTGCCAGCAGTCAACGGACAGGTTGGGCCAACGTCCTGACTTTC	CASSQRTGWANVLTF
NA	TRBV5-6	NA	TRBJ2-2	TGTGCCAGCAGCTCATTGCTCACCGGGGAGCTGTTTTTT	CASSSLLTGELFF
NA	TRBV6-1	NA	TRBJ1-3	TGTGCCAGCAGTGAACAGGGCGGGAACACCATATATTTT	CASSEQGGNTIYF
NA	TRBV18	NA	TRBJ2-5	TGTGCCAGCTCACGGGGAAATCAAGAGACCCAGTACTTC	CASSRGNQETQYF
NA	TRBV7-9	NA	TRBJ1-1	TGTGCCAGCAGCTTAGACGCGGGAACTGAAGCTTTCTTT	CASSLDAGTEAFF
NA	TRBV6-5	NA	TRBJ2-7	TGTGCCAGCAGTTTGGACAGCCTTCTGAGGGGGCAGTACTTC	CASSLDSLLRGQYF
TRBD1	TRBV7-2	NA	TRBJ2-7	TGTGCCAGCAGCTCACTTAGTCCCCCGGGACAGGGGGGTTACGAGCAGTACTTC	CASSSLSPPGQGGYEQYF
NA	TRBV7-9	NA	TRBJ2-4	TGTGCCAGCGGACGCGAGGGGAGCATTCAGTACTTC	CASGREGSIQYF
TRBD2	TRBV19	NA	TRBJ2-1	TGTGCCAGTAGTATCTCACTAGCGGATTACAATGAGCAGTTCTTC	CASSISLADYNEQFF
TRBD1	TRBV7-2	NA	TRBJ2-3	TGTGCCAGCAGCTTAACAGGGGCCTACAGCACAGATACGCAGTATTTT	CASSLTGAYSTDTQYF
TRBD1	TRBV7-9	NA	TRBJ1-4	TGTGCCAGCAGCTTAACCGGGCCGGGACAGGGTAATGAAAAACTGTTTTTT	CASSLTGPGQGNEKLFF
TRBD1	TRBV18	NA	TRBJ1-4	TGTGCCAGCTCACCGAGGAGGGGGCATGAAAAACTGTTTTTT	CASSPRRGHEKLFF